Here is one T cell receptor beta chain with its context. This entry belongs to a study of blood T cell repertoires in COVID-19. Study information: The analysed material was cDNA or gDNA that came from T cells, B-cell-depleted T cells, or PBMCs.

Per the original data handling: Cell counts per sample came from amplifying reference gene primers. Clones were sequenced by immunoSEQ multiplex PCR, and TCRdb holds only the in-frame ones, with some missing. V, J and clone size were drawn from that table, and D and trimming were deduced from the DNA. The table records under 250,000 clones, around four fifths of them present only once. Sequenced sample: peripheral blood. This TCR was recovered from an older woman who had recovered from COVID-19.

This chain's CDR3 is CASSRDYDYNEQFF. DNA for the CDR3: TGTGCCAGCAGCCGGGACTATGACTACAATGAGCAGTTCTTC. This chain uses TRBV6-4 with TRBJ2-1, with 7 bases lining up with TRBD2. Trimming took 6 bases from V and 3 from J; bases not matched to a gene: 5. The CDR3 has 14 amino acids. CDR1 is MRHNA and CDR2 is SNTAGT in the germline V gene.